This TCR beta chain was profiled in a study of T-cell memory formation after mild COVID-19. Study as a whole: TCR clusters mostly belonged to single donors.

Overall study results and limits: The SARS-CoV-2 specificity of second-wave clones reaching peak at day 37 remained unverified. Within pre-infection memory, some responding clones were found, suggesting cross-reactive memory joined.

TCR alpha and TCR beta cDNA libraries carrying sample barcodes and UMIs came from 5'RACE with constant-segment primers. MiXCR, run by TCRdb on the 5' RACE reads, gives a single entry per CDR3 protein. This repertoire shows more than 120,000 distinct CDR3 sequences, around 21% found once; its top ten account for 2% to 2.5%. With respect to this clonotype: The antigen remains undetermined.

In germline, CDR1 is MNHEY, CDR2 SVGAGI. This CDR3 contains 15 residues. The V and J ends lost 4 bases and 6 bases, in that order; junction bases with no gene match: 10. This clonotype was obtained from an adult woman who had mild COVID-19 (a few samples of this study predate the infection). Cell type and time point are not known. Specimen: PBMCs or a T cell subset sorted from them (not recorded which). This chain uses TRBV6-5 with TRBJ2-7, with 9 bases fitting TRBD1. The CDR3 DNA reads as TGTGCCAGCAGTTCCCCGGGACAGGGAAGAGGCGAGCAGTACTTC. Residues: CASSSPGQGRGEQYF.